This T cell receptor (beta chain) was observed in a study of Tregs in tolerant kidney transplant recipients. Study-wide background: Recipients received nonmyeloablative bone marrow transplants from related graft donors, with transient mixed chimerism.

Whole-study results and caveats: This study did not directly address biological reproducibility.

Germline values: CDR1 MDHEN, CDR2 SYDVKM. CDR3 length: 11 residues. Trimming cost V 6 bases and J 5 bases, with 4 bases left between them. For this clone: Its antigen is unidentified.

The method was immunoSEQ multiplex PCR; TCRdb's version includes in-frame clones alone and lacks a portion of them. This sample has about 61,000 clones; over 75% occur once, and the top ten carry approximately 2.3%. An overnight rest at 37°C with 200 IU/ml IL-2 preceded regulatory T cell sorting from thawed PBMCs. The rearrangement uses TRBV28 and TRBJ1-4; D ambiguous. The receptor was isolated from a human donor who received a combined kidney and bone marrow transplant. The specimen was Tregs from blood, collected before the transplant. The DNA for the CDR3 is TGTGCCAGCAGCTTGAATGAAAAACTGTTTTTT. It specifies CASSLNEKLFF.